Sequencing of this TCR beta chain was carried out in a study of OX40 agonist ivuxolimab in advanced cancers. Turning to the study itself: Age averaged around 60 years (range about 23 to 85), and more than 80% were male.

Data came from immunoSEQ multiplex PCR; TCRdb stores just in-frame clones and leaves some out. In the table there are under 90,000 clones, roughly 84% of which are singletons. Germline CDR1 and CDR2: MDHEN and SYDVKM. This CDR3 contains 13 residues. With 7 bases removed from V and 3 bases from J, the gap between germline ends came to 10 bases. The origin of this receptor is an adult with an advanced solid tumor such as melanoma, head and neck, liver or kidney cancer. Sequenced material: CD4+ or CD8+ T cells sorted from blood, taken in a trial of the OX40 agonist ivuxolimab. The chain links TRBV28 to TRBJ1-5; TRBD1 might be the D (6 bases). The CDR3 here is CASIGQLNQPQHF. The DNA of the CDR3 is TGTGCCAGCATTGGACAGCTCAATCAGCCCCAGCATTTT. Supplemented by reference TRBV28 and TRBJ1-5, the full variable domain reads DVKVTQSSRYLVKRTGEKVFLECVQDMDHENMFWYRQDPGLGLRLIYFSYDVKMKEKGDIPEGYSVSREKKERFSLILESASTNQTSMYLCASIGQLNQPQHFGDGTRLSIL.